This T cell receptor (beta chain) emerged from a study of blood T cell repertoires in COVID-19. Study-level background: Samples representing acute and convalescent COVID-19 were sourced from the United States, Italy and Spain. Sample material is recorded as cDNA or gDNA derived from T cells, B-cell-depleted T cells, or PBMCs.

Under the authors' procedure: Nucleated cell counts were estimated from reference gene primer amplification. Clones were read by immunoSEQ multiplex PCR, and TCRdb kept only the in-frame ones, dropping some. The V and J calls and clone size were taken over from that table, and D and trimming were inferred from the DNA. The sample contains 100,000 to 150,000 clones, approximately 79% of which appear only once. This clone was counted only a few times. This TCR came from a man between 40 and 49 years old with acute COVID-19. The sample taken for sequencing was PBMCs or T cells enriched from blood (not recorded which).

In DNA, the CDR3 is TGCGCCAGCAGCCCCAGCCCCGGGACTAAACAAGAGACCCAGTACTTC. It yields the protein CASSPSPGTKQETQYF. The chain has TRBV5-1 and TRBJ2-5; 7 bases agree with TRBD2. V lost 4 bases and J lost 2; bases outside the gene matches: 11. CDR3 length: 16 residues. From germline, CDR1 is SGHRS and CDR2 YFSETQ.